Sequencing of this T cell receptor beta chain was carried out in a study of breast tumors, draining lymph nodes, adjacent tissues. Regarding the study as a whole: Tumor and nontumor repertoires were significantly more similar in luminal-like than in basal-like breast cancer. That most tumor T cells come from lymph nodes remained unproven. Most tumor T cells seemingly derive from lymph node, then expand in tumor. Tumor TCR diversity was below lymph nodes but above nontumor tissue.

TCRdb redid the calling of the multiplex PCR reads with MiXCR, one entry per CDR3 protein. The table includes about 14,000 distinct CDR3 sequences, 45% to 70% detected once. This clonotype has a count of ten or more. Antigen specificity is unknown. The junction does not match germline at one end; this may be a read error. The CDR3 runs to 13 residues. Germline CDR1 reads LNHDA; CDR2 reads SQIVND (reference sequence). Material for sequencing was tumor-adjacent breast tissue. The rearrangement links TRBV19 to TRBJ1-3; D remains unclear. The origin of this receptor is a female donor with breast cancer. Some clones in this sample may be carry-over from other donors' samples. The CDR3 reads CASRSSSGNTIYF. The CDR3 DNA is TGTGCCAGTAGGTCCAGCTCTGGAAACACCATATACTTT. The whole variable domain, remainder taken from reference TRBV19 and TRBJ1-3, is DGGITQSPKYLFRKEGQNVTLSCEQNLNHDAMYWYRQDPGQGLRLIYYSQIVNDFQKGDIAEGYSVSREKKESFPLTVTSAQKNPTAFYLCASRSSSGNTIYFGEGSWLTVV.